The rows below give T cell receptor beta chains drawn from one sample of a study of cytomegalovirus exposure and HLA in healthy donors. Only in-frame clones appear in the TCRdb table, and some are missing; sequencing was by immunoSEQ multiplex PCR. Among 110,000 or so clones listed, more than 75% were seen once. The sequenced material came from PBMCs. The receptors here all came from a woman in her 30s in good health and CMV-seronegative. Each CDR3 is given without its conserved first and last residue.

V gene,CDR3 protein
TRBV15,ATSRDKGQGGDEQY
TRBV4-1,ASSQGRGGLGGELF
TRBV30,AEFANYGYT
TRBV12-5,ASGAGTENSPLH
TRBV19,ATKDRGWGEQY
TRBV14,ASSQDREFEQY
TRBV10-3,AISDLADTQY
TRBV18,ASSPRQGNTGELF
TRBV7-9,ASSSGALAGAWDEQF
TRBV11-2,ASSPGLSLGYT
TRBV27,ASSLGQDYEQY
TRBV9,ASSAWDRDTEAF
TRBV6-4,ASSSPTGGGYT
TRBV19,ASRPRVVSNEKLF
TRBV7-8,ASSLAISGGSPYEQY
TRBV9,ASSVGGVWSPETQY
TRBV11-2,ASSLAGGLNNEQF
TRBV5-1,ASSLRVAGGPKAGNEQF
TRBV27,ASSLSIRVGQPQH
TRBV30,AWSASYEQY
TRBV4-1,ASSQVLLAIHEQY
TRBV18,ASFGDKNYGYT
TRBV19,ASSIGASGAPGTQY
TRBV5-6,ASSHLTGSDEKLF